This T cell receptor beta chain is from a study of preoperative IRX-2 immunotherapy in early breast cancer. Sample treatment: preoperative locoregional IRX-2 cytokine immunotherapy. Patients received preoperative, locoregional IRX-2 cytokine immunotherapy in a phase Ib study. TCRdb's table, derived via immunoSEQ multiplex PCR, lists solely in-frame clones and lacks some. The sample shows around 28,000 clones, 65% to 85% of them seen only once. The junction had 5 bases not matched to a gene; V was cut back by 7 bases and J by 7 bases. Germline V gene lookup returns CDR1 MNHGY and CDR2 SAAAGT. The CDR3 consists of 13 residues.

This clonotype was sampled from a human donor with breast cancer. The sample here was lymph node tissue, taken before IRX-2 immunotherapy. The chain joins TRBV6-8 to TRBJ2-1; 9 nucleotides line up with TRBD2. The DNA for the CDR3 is TGTGCCAGCAACATAGCGGGGGCAAATGAGCAGTTCTTC. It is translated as CASNIAGANEQFF.